This is a list of T cell receptor beta chains from one sample in a study of blood T cell repertoires in COVID-19. This table comes from immunoSEQ multiplex PCR, and its TCRdb copy is limited to in-frame clones, with some not included. The sample carries 70,000 or so clones, around 80% recorded once. The sequencing input was peripheral blood. Receptors originate from a human donor in a cohort sampled during active COVID-19. The CDR3 runs from the conserved cysteine through the conserved F or W. D genes are given only for firm matches. Some rows have no size entry. The others give once, few or many, or a class for an expanded clone.

clone_size,v_call,d_call,j_call,cdr3_nt,cdr3_aa
.,TRBV6-1,TRBD1,TRBJ1-4,TGTGCCAGCAGTGAGACAGGGATTAGAGAAAAACTGTTTTTT,CASSETGIREKLFF
.,TRBV5-6,.,TRBJ1-3,TGTGCCAGCAGGTCTGCAGGGATCGGAAACACCATATATTTT,CASRSAGIGNTIYF
.,TRBV6-5,.,TRBJ2-7,TGTGCCAGCAGTTCCCCCATCTCCTACGAGCAGTACTTC,CASSSPISYEQYF
.,TRBV6-2/TRBV6-3,TRBD2,TRBJ2-7,TGTGCCAGCAGTCGGACTAGACCTGAAAACGAGCAGTACTTC,CASSRTRPENEQYF
.,TRBV5-1,.,TRBJ2-7,TGCGCCAGCAGCTTGGGGTTGACAGCCCTATCCTACGAGCAGTACTTC,CASSLGLTALSYEQYF
.,TRBV5-1,.,TRBJ2-2,TGCGCCAGCAGCTTGAAGGGGGTGGTGGCCGGGGAGCTGTTTTTT,CASSLKGVVAGELFF
.,TRBV28,TRBD1,TRBJ1-5,TGTGCCAGCAGCCTGACAGGGCCCAGCAATCAGCCCCAGCATTTT,CASSLTGPSNQPQHF
once,TRBV14,TRBD1,TRBJ1-1,TGTGCCAGCAGCCGACTCGGACAGGGCGGTTTAGAAGCTTTCTTT,CASSRLGQGGLEAFF
.,TRBV11-2,TRBD1,TRBJ1-5,TGTGCCAGCAGCACGGGACAGGGGAATCAGCCCCAGCATTTT,CASSTGQGNQPQHF
few,TRBV5-1,TRBD1,TRBJ1-1,TGCGCCAGTTGGGGACAGGGGCGGACTGAAGCTTTCTTT,CASWGQGRTEAFF
.,TRBV7-6,.,TRBJ1-5,TGTGCCAGCAGCTTATTAAGGGGAAGCAATCAGCCCCAGCATTTT,CASSLLRGSNQPQHF
once,TRBV6-6,.,TRBJ2-7,TGTGCCAGCAGTTACCAGGTGGGAGGCAACGAGCAGTACTTC,CASSYQVGGNEQYF
.,TRBV7-6,.,TRBJ1-1,TGTGCCAGCAGCCCAGGGCAGAGCTTTGAAGCTTTCTTT,CASSPGQSFEAFF
.,TRBV5-4,TRBD2,TRBJ2-1,TGTGCCAGCAGCTTGCCCTTAGCGGGAGGGCAAAATGAGCAGTTCTTC,CASSLPLAGGQNEQFF
.,TRBV28,.,TRBJ2-6,TGTGCCAGCAGTTTTCCGGGGGAGAGCTCTGGGGCCAACGTCCTGACTTTC,CASSFPGESSGANVLTF
once,TRBV18,TRBD2,TRBJ2-7,TGTGCCAGCTCACTAACTAGCGGGAGCTCCTACGAGCAGTACTTC,CASSLTSGSSYEQYF
once,TRBV7-3,.,TRBJ2-5,TGTGCCAGCAGCCCCGGGGGTGGGGGAGTAGAGACCCAGTACTTC,CASSPGGGGVETQYF
.,TRBV10-3,TRBD2,TRBJ2-4,TGTGCCATCAGTAACACTAGCGCTTCCAAAAACATTCAGTACTTC,CAISNTSASKNIQYF
.,TRBV6-1,TRBD1,TRBJ2-3,TGTGCCAGCAGTGGCGGGACAGGGGGCCATAGCACAGATACGCAGTATTTT,CASSGGTGGHSTDTQYF
.,TRBV4-3,.,TRBJ2-7,TGCGCCAGCAGCCAAGTGTCAACAGTGCGCTCCTACGAGCAGTACTTC,CASSQVSTVRSYEQYF
.,TRBV4-3,TRBD2,TRBJ2-5,TGCGCCAGCAGCCAAGATTTGGGGCCTAGCGGGAGGCTACAAGAGACCCAGTACTTC,CASSQDLGPSGRLQETQYF
.,TRBV7-2,TRBD1,TRBJ1-5,TGTGCCAGCAGCCGGACAGGGGGTCCGGGTCAGCCCCAGCATTTT,CASSRTGGPGQPQHF
.,TRBV5-8,TRBD1,TRBJ2-7,TGTGCCAGCAGCACTCAGGGGGTGTCGGGCGAGCAGTACTTC,CASSTQGVSGEQYF
once,TRBV7-2,.,TRBJ2-5,TGTGCCAGCAGCTTAGCGCAGGTCCAAGAGACCCAGTACTTC,CASSLAQVQETQYF
.,TRBV29-1,.,TRBJ1-2,TGCAGCGTATCCGGGGATGGCTACACCTTC,CSVSGDGYTF
.,TRBV11-2,.,TRBJ2-7,TGTGCCAGCAGCCTAGCCGGGTTGGAGCAGTACTTC,CASSLAGLEQYF
.,TRBV29-1,TRBD2,TRBJ2-3,TGCAGCGTTAGCGGGGGACCTACAGATACGCAGTATTTT,CSVSGGPTDTQYF
.,TRBV7-3,.,TRBJ2-3,TGTGCCAGCAGCCGCTGGCCGGGACTCGGACAAGGGGATACGCAGTATTTT,CASSRWPGLGQGDTQYF